This entry is about one T cell receptor (beta chain). Its matching antigen is unknown. These data originate in a study of shared clonotypes between healthy human individuals. Study outcomes and limitations: Naive subsets typically showed greater estimated richness than memory subsets.

CDR1 is MNHEY and CDR2 is SVGAGI in the germline V gene. V was trimmed by 0 bases and J by 3 bases, leaving 11 bases between them. The CDR3 runs 15 residues. On sorted subsets, replicate PCRs used approximately 200 ng DNA, or roughly 30,000 T cell genomes. Here immunoSEQ multiplex PCR was the method, and the copy in TCRdb shows in-frame clones only, minus some. The sample yields about 2.4 million clones, 90% to 95% seen once. The chain carries TRBV6-5 and TRBJ2-5; the D gene is possibly TRBD2 (6 bases). The sample comprised naive CD4+ T cells from PBMCs. Specified subset: CD45RA+ positively selected. The TCR comes from a young man in good health. Some clones in this sample may be carry-over from other donors' samples. The CDR3 sequence: CASSYSLATKETQYF. The CDR3 nucleotides read TGTGCCAGCAGTTACTCGCTAGCGACCAAAGAGACCCAGTACTTC.